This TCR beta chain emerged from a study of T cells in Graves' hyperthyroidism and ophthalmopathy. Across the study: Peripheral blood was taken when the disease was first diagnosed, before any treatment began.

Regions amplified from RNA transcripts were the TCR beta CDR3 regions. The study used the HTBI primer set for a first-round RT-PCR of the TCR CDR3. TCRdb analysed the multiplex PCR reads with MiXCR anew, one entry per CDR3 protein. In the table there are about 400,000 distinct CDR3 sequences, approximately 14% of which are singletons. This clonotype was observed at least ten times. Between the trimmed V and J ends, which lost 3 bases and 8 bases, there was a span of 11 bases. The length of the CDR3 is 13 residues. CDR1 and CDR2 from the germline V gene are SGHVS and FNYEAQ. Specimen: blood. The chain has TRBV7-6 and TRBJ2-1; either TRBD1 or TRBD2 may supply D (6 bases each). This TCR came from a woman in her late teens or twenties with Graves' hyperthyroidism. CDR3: CASSLSRGDEQFF. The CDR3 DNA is TGTGCCAGCAGCTTGTCAAGGGGGGATGAGCAGTTCTTC. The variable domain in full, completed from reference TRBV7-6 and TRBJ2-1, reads GAGVSQSPRYKVTKRGQDVALRCDPISGHVSLYWYRQALGQGPEFLTYFNYEAQQDKSGLPNDRFSAERPEGSISTLTIQRTEQRDSAMYRCASSLSRGDEQFFGPGTRLTVL.